Below are 28 T cell receptor beta chains sequenced from a single sample in a study of cytomegalovirus exposure and HLA in healthy donors. Assay used: immunoSEQ multiplex PCR; TCRdb lists only in-frame clones, some missing. The sample consists of some 78,000 clones, 90% to 97% of them appearing once. Sequencing used PBMCs. All receptors come from a man aged 18 to 30 in good health and CMV-seropositive.

The chain couples TRBV9 to TRBJ2-7, with D maybe TRBD2 (5 bases). The germline CDR1 and CDR2 sequences are SGDLS and YYNGEE. This CDR3 spans 11 amino acids. V lost 7 bases and J 1 base, leaving 6 bases between the germline ends. CDR3: CASGSSYEQYF. As DNA, the CDR3 is TGTGCCAGCGGGAGTTCCTACGAGCAGTACTTC. Complete variable domain (other parts from reference TRBV9 and TRBJ2-7): DSGVTQTPKHLITATGQRVTLRCSPRSGDLSVYWYQQSLDQGLQFLIQYYNGEERAKGNILERFSAQQFPDLHSELNLSSLELGDSALYFCASGSSYEQYFGPGTRLTVT.

The chain uses TRBV19 and TRBJ2-7; possibly TRBD2 for D (5 bases). The CDR3 runs 14 residues. Germline V CDR1 and CDR2: LNHDA, SQIVND (reference sequence). V lost 1 base and J lost 0, with 7 bases in between. CDR3 nucleotides: TGTGCCAGTAGTATAGTTGGGAGCTCCTACGAGCAGTACTTC. Its protein product is CASSIVGSSYEQYF.

This rearrangement joins TRBV9 to TRBJ2-3, with a possible D match to TRBD2 (6 bases). The germline V gene has CDR1 SGDLS and CDR2 YYNGEE. The CDR3 is made up of 18 amino acids. V lost 4 bases to trimming and J lost 5 bases, with 26 bases between them. CDR3 sequence (DNA): TGTGCCAGCAGCCATCCCAAGGCAAAGGAGGGCCCGAGAGATACGCAGTATTTT. Translated, it gives CASSHPKAKEGPRDTQYF.

This chain uses TRBV5-1 with TRBJ1-2, with 7 positions matching TRBD1. Trimming at V came to 4 bases and at J to 7 bases, leaving 10 bases not matched to a gene. Germline V gives CDR1 SGHRS, CDR2 YFSETQ. This CDR3 is 14 amino acids long. The CDR3 loop reads CASSQDEGGGGYTF. In DNA, the CDR3 is TGCGCCAGCAGCCAGGATGAAGGGGGCGGTGGCTACACCTTC.

The chain uses TRBV18 and TRBJ2-7; the D is unclear. The V end was cut by 2 bases, the J end by 0 bases, with 11 bases between. Germline-derived CDR1 and CDR2 are KGHSH and LQKENI. This CDR3 comprises 15 residues. Here the CDR3 DNA reads TGTGCCAGCTCACCAGTAGCCGAGAGCTCCTACGAGCAGTACTTC. This sequence encodes CASSPVAESSYEQYF.

The V gene is TRBV4-1, the J gene TRBJ2-5; TRBD2 matches at 8 bases. V lost 1 base and J lost 5; bases outside the gene matches: 3. Germline CDR1 MGHRA, CDR2 YSYEKL. The CDR3 covers 14 residues. The CDR3 is CASSQVSGGETQYF. In DNA form, the CDR3 reads TGCGCCAGCAGCCAAGTTTCGGGAGGGGAGACCCAGTACTTC.

The chain combines TRBV18 with TRBJ1-4, with D possibly being TRBD1 (5 bases). Deletions cut 2 bases from V and 6 bases from J, with 7 bases between. This CDR3 spans 13 amino acids. Germline CDR1 and CDR2: KGHSH and LQKENI. The CDR3 nucleotides read TGTGCCAGCTCACCAGGGGCCCATGAAAAACTGTTTTTT. This codes for CASSPGAHEKLFF. Full variable domain (missing parts from reference TRBV18 and TRBJ1-4): NAGVMQNPRHLVRRRGQEARLRCSPMKGHSHVYWYRQLPEEGLKFMVYLQKENIIDESGMPKERFSAEFPKEGPSILRIQQVVRGDSAAYFCASSPGAHEKLFFGSGTQLSVL.

The chain joins TRBV18 to TRBJ2-5; tentative D call: TRBD2 (5 bases). Trimming stripped 6 bases from V and 5 bases from J, with 16 bases between. The CDR3 extends over 14 amino acids. Per the germline V gene, CDR1 is KGHSH and CDR2 is LQKENI. In DNA, the CDR3 is TGTGCCAGCTCTCAATCCTATGGCGGGGAGACCCAGTACTTC. It yields the protein CASSQSYGGETQYF.

V usage is TRBV10-3 and J usage is TRBJ2-3; 7 bases fit TRBD2. V was clipped by 4 bases and J by 2 bases; unmatched bases: 6. The CDR3 is 15 residues long. Germline CDR1 reads ENHRY; CDR2 reads SYGVKD. This CDR3 is CAISATAGDTDTQYF. DNA for the CDR3: TGTGCCATCAGTGCCACGGCGGGGGACACAGATACGCAGTATTTT.

V usage is TRBV2 and J usage is TRBJ2-3, with TRBD2 as a possible D gene (5 bases). Deletions cut 6 bases from V and 2 bases from J, with 18 bases between. CDR1 and CDR2 (germline): SNHLY, FYNNEI. CDR3 length equals 16 residues. CDR3 coding DNA: TGTGCCAGCAGCCTTCGGGAACGACGTAACACAGATACGCAGTATTTT. The encoded protein is CASSLRERRNTDTQYF.

The chain recombines TRBV4-2 with TRBJ2-5; TRBD2 matches at 9 bases. The CDR3 is 17 residues long. CDR1 and CDR2 from the germline V gene are LGHNA and YNFKEQ. V trimming: 3 bases; J trimming: 5 bases; junction bases outside the gene matches: 13. CDR3 in DNA: TGTGCCAGCAGCCAGCCCATAGCGGGAGAGGCAGGGGAGACCCAGTACTTC. This gives the protein CASSQPIAGEAGETQYF.

V and J are TRBV9 and TRBJ2-7, with D tentatively TRBD2 (6 bases). CDR3 length: 16 residues. V dropped 0 bases and J dropped 3 bases, with 16 bases sitting between them. Germline-derived CDR1 and CDR2 are SGDLS and YYNGEE. Written as DNA, the CDR3 is TGTGCCAGCAGCGTAGGTCGGCTAGCGAAGTTCTACGAGCAGTACTTC. It encodes CASSVGRLAKFYEQYF.

The chain uses TRBV7-9 and TRBJ2-5; 9 bases map to TRBD2. CDR1 SEHNR and CDR2 FQNEAQ come from the germline V gene (reference sequence). The CDR3 is 15 residues long. Trimming at V came to 0 bases and at J to 4 bases, leaving 3 bases not matched to a gene. CDR3 protein: CASSLAAGGPETQYF. The CDR3 nucleotides read TGTGCCAGCAGCTTAGCGGCGGGAGGGCCAGAGACCCAGTACTTC.

The chain joins TRBV5-1 to TRBJ2-1; 13 positions match TRBD2. Germline V CDR1 and CDR2: SGHRS, YFSETQ. The CDR3 has 14 amino acids. With 7 bases clipped from V and 6 bases from J, the junction kept 4 bases outside the gene matches. CDR3 sequence: CASGRTSGSNEQFF. CDR3 DNA sequence: TGCGCCAGCGGCCGGACTAGCGGGAGCAATGAGCAGTTCTTC.

The chain couples TRBV6-1 to TRBJ2-7, with 9 bases fitting TRBD2. CDR1 and CDR2 from the germline V gene are MNHNS and SASEGT. J was trimmed by 4 bases and V by 4 bases; bases with no gene match: 8. The CDR3 is made up of 15 amino acids. CDR3 in amino acids: CASSGSSGRGYEQYF. CDR3 sequence (DNA): TGTGCCAGCAGTGGGAGTAGCGGGAGAGGGTACGAGCAGTACTTC.

V usage is TRBV5-1 and J usage is TRBJ1-1; D remains unclear. The germline V gene has CDR1 SGHRS and CDR2 YFSETQ. This CDR3 region has 12 residues. V was clipped by 0 bases and J by 5 bases, with 5 bases between them. This CDR3 is CASSLDPTEAFF. CDR3 DNA: TGCGCCAGCAGCTTGGATCCGACTGAAGCTTTCTTT.

A single count supports this clone. The chain carries TRBV7-6 and TRBJ2-7, with D possibly TRBD2 on 5 matching bases. CDR1 is SGHVS, CDR2 FNYEAQ, per germline. This CDR3 contains 18 residues. The germline V and J ends were trimmed by 1 base and 0 bases, with 19 bases remaining between them. CDR3 in amino acids: CASSLGPAAGRSSYEQYF. The CDR3 DNA follows: TGTGCCAGCAGCTTAGGCCCCGCGGCGGGTAGGAGCTCCTACGAGCAGTACTTC.

V and J are TRBV28 and TRBJ2-5; a weak D match, TRBD2 (7 bases). The CDR3 is 15 amino acids. The V gene's germline CDR1 is MDHEN and CDR2 SYDVKM. Trimming removed 3 bases at V and 10 bases at J, with 21 bases between. CDR3 DNA: TGTGCCAGCAGTTTTCCAGGGGTCCGGGGGGTTGTCCAGTACTTC. As protein: CASSFPGVRGVVQYF.

The chain has TRBV10-1 and TRBJ1-2; perhaps TRBD1 as D (5 bases). CDR1 WNHNN and CDR2 SYGVQD come from the germline V gene (reference sequence). V was clipped by 7 bases and J by 7 bases, with 13 bases between them. CDR3 size: 12 residues. CDR3 bases: TGCGCCAGCAACAACCCGGGGGGTGGCTACACCTTC. It yields the protein CASNNPGGGYTF.

Here the CDR3 reads CSARDKHSAWNIQYF. In DNA form, the CDR3 reads TGCAGCGCCCGGGACAAGCACTCCGCCTGGAACATTCAGTACTTC. The chain combines TRBV29-1 with TRBJ2-4, with D perhaps TRBD1 (6 bases). V gave up 7 bases and J gave up 7 bases, with 23 bases separating them. CDR3 length equals 15 residues. Per germline, CDR1 SQVTM and CDR2 ANQGSEA.

The CDR3 sequence is CATGTGRNEQFF. DNA of the CDR3: TGTGCCACAGGGACAGGGCGCAATGAGCAGTTCTTC. The V and J genes are TRBV19 and TRBJ2-1; 9 bases are a match to TRBD1. The CDR3 totals 12 residues. CDR1 is LNHDA and CDR2 is SQIVND in the germline V gene (reference sequence). J was trimmed by 6 bases and V by 10 bases; bases with no gene match: 4.

The chain joins TRBV27 to TRBJ2-7, with 7 bases identical to TRBD2. This CDR3 comprises 16 residues. J was trimmed by 1 base and V by 6 bases; bases with no gene match: 12. Germline V gene sequence: CDR1 MNHEY, CDR2 SMNVEV (reference sequence). DNA of the CDR3: TGTGCCAGCAGCCATTACATCGGGGGGTCGTCCTACGAGCAGTACTTC. As protein: CASSHYIGGSSYEQYF.

This chain joins TRBV5-1 and TRBJ2-4; 8 nucleotides agree with TRBD2. CDR3 length: 15 residues. The germline V gene has CDR1 SGHRS and CDR2 YFSETQ. The V gene end was trimmed by 0 bases and the J gene end by 12 bases; junction bases not matched to a gene: 11. The CDR3 DNA reads as TGCGCCAGCAGCTTGGGTCTAGCGGGCCCGGCCGGTCAGTACTTC. Its protein is CASSLGLAGPAGQYF.

In its sample, this clone was seen once. The J gene is TRBJ1-1, the V gene TRBV30; TRBD1 agrees at 7 bases. The J segment lost 4 bases and the V segment lost 3 bases, leaving 8 bases of the junction unmatched. CDR3 length equals 14 residues. Per germline, CDR1 GTSNPN and CDR2 SVGIG (reference sequence). The CDR3 sequence: CAWSLGQSFTEAFF. Written as DNA, the CDR3 is TGTGCCTGGAGCCTGGGACAGAGCTTCACTGAAGCTTTCTTT.

This clone came up once. The J gene is TRBJ2-1, the V gene TRBV6-5; D is uncertain. Germline V gene sequence: CDR1 MNHEY, CDR2 SVGAGI. The CDR3 extends over 14 amino acids. V dropped 5 bases and J dropped 4 bases, with 12 bases sitting between them. Here the CDR3 reads CASSKRLVYNEQFF. Here the CDR3 DNA reads TGTGCCAGCAGTAAACGGTTGGTATACAATGAGCAGTTCTTC.

The chain links TRBV13 to TRBJ2-7; D remains ambiguous. The ends were cut back, 4 bases at V and 5 bases at J, with 12 bases in the middle. The CDR3 runs 13 residues. Germline CDR1 is PRHDT and CDR2 is FYEKMQ (reference sequence). This CDR3 is CASSSPLQNEQYF. As DNA, the CDR3 is TGTGCCAGCAGCTCACCTTTACAGAACGAGCAGTACTTC.

The chain is built from TRBV28 and TRBJ2-2; TRBD1 aligns across 7 bases. The CDR3 has 15 residues. Germline loops: CDR1 MDHEN, CDR2 SYDVKM. The junction had 3 bases not matched to a gene; V was cut back by 3 bases and J by 2 bases. This CDR3 reads CASSFGTVNTGELFF. The CDR3, as DNA: TGTGCCAGCAGTTTCGGGACAGTAAACACCGGGGAGCTGTTTTTT. The full variable domain, in which reference TRBV28 and TRBJ2-2 provide the parts outside the CDR3, is DVKVTQSSRYLVKRTGEKVFLECVQDMDHENMFWYRQDPGLGLRLIYFSYDVKMKEKGDIPEGYSVSREKKERFSLILESASTNQTSMYLCASSFGTVNTGELFFGEGSRLTVL.

The genes are TRBV30 and TRBJ1-3, with D possibly matching TRBD1 (6 bases). The CDR3 length is 15 residues. Germline values: CDR1 GTSNPN, CDR2 SVGIG (reference sequence). The germline V and J ends were trimmed by 5 bases and 0 bases, with 14 bases remaining between them. The DNA of the CDR3 is TGTGCCTGGGGCCTAGACAGGAGCTCTGGAAACACCATATATTTT. It encodes CAWGLDRSSGNTIYF.